These 14 T cell receptor beta chains were all obtained from the same sample, sequenced in a study of blood T cell repertoires in COVID-19 (dated by TCRdb to 2020 to 2021). The library was made by the immunoSEQ multiplex PCR assay. Entries here come from immuneACCESS through TCRdb and include only in-frame sequences with V and J called. Some clones fail to appear in such tables; in the studies checked, an unresolved V gene covers under half of the shortfall, and the cause of the remainder is unknown. The sample table records roughly 80,000 clones; roughly nine tenths of these occur just once. The top ten clonotypes cover 1.5% to 2% of the sample. Sequences were obtained from peripheral blood. The receptor source for this set is a man aged 55 to 69 with acute or convalescent COVID-19.

V gene TRBV10-3 combines with J gene TRBJ1-1; TRBD1 is a possible D gene (6 bases). Trimming left V 10 bases short and J 0 bases short, with 24 bases between. The CDR3 has 17 amino acids. In germline, CDR1 is ENHRY, CDR2 SYGVKD. CDR3 sequence: CARHWTARPMMNTEAFF. CDR3 nucleotide sequence: TGTGCCAGACATTGGACAGCCCGACCGATGATGAACACTGAAGCTTTCTTT.

Only one count was recorded for this clone. The V gene is TRBV5-6, the J gene TRBJ2-2; D might be TRBD2 (6 bases). V dropped 0 bases and J dropped 4 bases, with 7 bases sitting between them. In germline, CDR1 is SGHDT, CDR2 YYEEEE. The CDR3 is 14 residues long. The CDR3 is CASSLVGGTGELFF. The CDR3 DNA reads as TGTGCCAGCAGCTTGGTGGGGGGCACCGGGGAGCTGTTTTTT.

The V gene is TRBV28, the J gene TRBJ1-5; 7 bases match TRBD1. From germline, CDR1 is MDHEN and CDR2 SYDVKM. The V and J ends lost 5 bases and 3 bases, in that order; junction bases with no gene match: 7. The CDR3 length is 15 residues. CDR3 DNA sequence: TGTGCCAGCAGTACTGACAGGGATGACAATCAGCCCCAGCATTTT. Translation gives CASSTDRDDNQPQHF. The whole variable domain, remainder taken from reference TRBV28 and TRBJ1-5, is DVKVTQSSRYLVKRTGEKVFLECVQDMDHENMFWYRQDPGLGLRLIYFSYDVKMKEKGDIPEGYSVSREKKERFSLILESASTNQTSMYLCASSTDRDDNQPQHFGDGTRLSIL.

The rearrangement links TRBV29-1 to TRBJ2-5; 7 bases are a match to TRBD1. Germline values: CDR1 SQVTM, CDR2 ANQGSEA. The V segment lost 1 base and the J segment 6 bases; nucleotides outside the gene matches: 5. CDR3 length: 13 amino acids. For the CDR3, the DNA is TGCAGCGTTGAAGTGACAGGGCGACAGACCCAGTACTTC. Protein sequence: CSVEVTGRQTQYF.

J is TRBJ2-1 and V is TRBV4-3; D is possibly TRBD1 (6 bases). V was pared by 4 bases and J by 2 bases, with 18 bases between. In germline, CDR1 is LGHNA, CDR2 YSLEER. The CDR3 sequence is 17 residues long. CDR3 bases: TGCGCCAGCAGCCTGGGCCCAGGGGACAACCCCTACAATGAGCAGTTCTTC. Protein product: CASSLGPGDNPYNEQFF.

This chain joins TRBV18 and TRBJ1-3, with D tentatively TRBD1 (5 bases). The CDR3 loop spans 14 amino acids. The germline V and J ends were trimmed by 5 bases and 3 bases, with 11 bases remaining between them. Germline assignment: CDR1 KGHSH and CDR2 LQKENI. CDR3 bases: TGTGCCAGCTCATCACAGGAGGGTGGAAACACCATATATTTT. This sequence encodes CASSSQEGGNTIYF.

This clone was counted a single time. The chain combines TRBV3-1 (or the pseudogene TRBV3-2) with TRBJ2-7, with D unresolved. The V end lost 4 bases, the J end lost 4 bases, and 8 bases lay between the germline ends. Germline-derived CDR1 and CDR2 are LGHDT and YNNKEL (reference sequence). There are 12 residues in the CDR3. The CDR3 spells CASSRSGYEQYF. In DNA, the CDR3 is TGTGCCAGCAGCCGGAGTGGGTACGAGCAGTACTTC.

The gene calls are TRBV6-6 and TRBJ1-4; 8 bases align to TRBD1. Germline V lookup: CDR1 MNHNY, CDR2 SVGAGI (reference sequence). The CDR3 consists of 13 residues. Trimming at V came to 9 bases and at J to 4 bases, leaving 4 bases not matched to a gene. The CDR3 is CASETGVNEKLFF. CDR3 sequence (DNA): TGTGCCAGTGAGACAGGGGTTAATGAAAAACTGTTTTTT.

The chain couples TRBV7-2 to TRBJ2-3, with D possibly matching TRBD2 (7 bases). Trimming removed 5 bases at V and 2 bases at J, with 14 bases between. This CDR3 contains 15 residues. Germline CDR1 is SGHTA and CDR2 is FQGNSA. This chain's CDR3 is CASSTQGLNTDTQYF. The CDR3 region has the DNA TGTGCCAGCAGCACACAGGGACTAAACACAGATACGCAGTATTTT.

The chain couples TRBV5-4 to TRBJ2-5; 7 bases agree with TRBD1. Germline CDR1 SGHNT, CDR2 YYREEE (reference sequence). There are 14 residues in the CDR3. V shed 4 bases, J shed 0 bases, and the junction held 3 bases outside the gene matches. The chain's CDR3 is CASSPGTDQETQYF. In DNA, the CDR3 is TGTGCCAGCAGCCCCGGGACAGACCAAGAGACCCAGTACTTC.

This chain uses TRBV7-8 with TRBJ1-1; weak D call: TRBD1 (6 bases). CDR3 length: 14 amino acids. The germline V and J ends were trimmed by 2 bases and 3 bases, with 10 bases remaining between them. In germline, CDR1 is SGHVS, CDR2 FQNEAQ. The CDR3 DNA is TGTGCCAGCAGCTTACAGGGGAGGGACACTGAAGCTTTCTTT. It encodes CASSLQGRDTEAFF.

This sequence joins TRBV5-5 and TRBJ2-5, with 8 nucleotides matching TRBD1. V gave up 4 bases and J gave up 2 bases; unmatched junction bases: 4. Germline assignment: CDR1 SGHKS and CDR2 YYEKEE (reference sequence). CDR3 size: 14 residues. The CDR3: CASSKRQGQETQYF. In nucleotides, the CDR3 is TGTGCCAGCAGCAAGCGACAGGGGCAAGAGACCCAGTACTTC.

With respect to this clone: The same CDR3 is also encoded by other DNA sequences in this sample. This rearrangement joins TRBV4-2 to TRBJ2-7; tentative D call: TRBD2 (6 bases). Trimming left V 0 bases short and J 1 base short, with 7 bases between. CDR1 and CDR2 (germline): LGHNA, YNFKEQ. The CDR3 runs 14 residues. In nucleotides, the CDR3 is TGTGCCAGCAGCCAAGAGGGGGGATCCTACGAGCAGTACTTC. Protein: CASSQEGGSYEQYF.

The chain recombines TRBV28 with TRBJ1-6; weak D call: TRBD1 (5 bases). CDR1 MDHEN and CDR2 SYDVKM come from the germline V gene. The CDR3 spans 14 residues. Trimming stripped 4 bases from V and 8 bases from J, with 12 bases between. CDR3 DNA sequence: TGTGCCAGCAGTTACGGACGGGGGTATTCACCCCTCCACTTT. Protein product: CASSYGRGYSPLHF.